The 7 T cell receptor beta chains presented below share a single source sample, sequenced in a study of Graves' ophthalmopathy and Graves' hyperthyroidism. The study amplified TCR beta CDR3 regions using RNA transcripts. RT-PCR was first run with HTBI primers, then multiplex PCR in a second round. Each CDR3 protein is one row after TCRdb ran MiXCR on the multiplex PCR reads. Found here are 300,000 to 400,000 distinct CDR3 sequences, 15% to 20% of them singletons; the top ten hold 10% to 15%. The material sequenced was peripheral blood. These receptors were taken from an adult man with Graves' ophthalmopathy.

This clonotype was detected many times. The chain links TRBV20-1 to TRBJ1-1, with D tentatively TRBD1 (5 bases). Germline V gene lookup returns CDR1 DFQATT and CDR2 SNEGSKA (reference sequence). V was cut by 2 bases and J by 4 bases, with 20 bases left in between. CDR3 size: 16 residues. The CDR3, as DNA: TGCAGTGCTAGACGGCCAGGGTTAGAAGTAAGCACTGAAGCTTTCTTT. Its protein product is CSARRPGLEVSTEAFF.

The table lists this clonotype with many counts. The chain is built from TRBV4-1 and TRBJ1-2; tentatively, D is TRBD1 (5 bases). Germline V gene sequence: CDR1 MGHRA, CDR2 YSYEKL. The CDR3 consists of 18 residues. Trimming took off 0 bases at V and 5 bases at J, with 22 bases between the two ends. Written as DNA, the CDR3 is TGCGCCAGCAGCCAAGAAGGGGTGGCGAGGTTCGAAGGATATGGCTACACCTTC. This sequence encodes CASSQEGVARFEGYGYTF.

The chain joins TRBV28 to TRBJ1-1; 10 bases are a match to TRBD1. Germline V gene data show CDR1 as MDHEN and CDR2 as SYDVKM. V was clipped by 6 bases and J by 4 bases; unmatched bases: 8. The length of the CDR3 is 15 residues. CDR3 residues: CASSPMTGGLTEAFF. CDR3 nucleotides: TGTGCCAGCAGCCCTATGACAGGGGGCCTCACTGAAGCTTTCTTT.

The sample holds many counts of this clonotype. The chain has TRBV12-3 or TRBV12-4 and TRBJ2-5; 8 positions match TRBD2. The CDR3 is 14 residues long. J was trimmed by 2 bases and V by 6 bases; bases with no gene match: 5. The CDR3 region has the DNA TGTGCCAGCAGCCTCAGCGGGGGTCAAGAGACCCAGTACTTC. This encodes CASSLSGGQETQYF.

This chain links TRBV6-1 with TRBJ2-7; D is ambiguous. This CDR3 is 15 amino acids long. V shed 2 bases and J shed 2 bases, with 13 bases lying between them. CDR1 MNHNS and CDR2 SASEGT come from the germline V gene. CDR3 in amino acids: CASSETPRAAYEQYF. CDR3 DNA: TGTGCCAGCAGTGAAACCCCCCGGGCGGCCTACGAGCAGTACTTC.

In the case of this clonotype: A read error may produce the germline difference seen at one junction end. The CDR3 region has the DNA TGTGCCAGCAGTTTATTCGTGACCCACCTCCAAGAGACTCAGTACTTC. It is translated as CASSLFVTHLQETQYF. The genes are TRBV28 and TRBJ2-5, with unresolved D. The CDR3 is 16 amino acids. Germline CDR1 is MDHEN and CDR2 is SYDVKM. Drawing the rest from reference TRBV28 and TRBJ2-5, the complete variable domain is DVKVTQSSRYLVKRTGEKVFLECVQDMDHENMFWYRQDPGLGLRLIYFSYDVKMKEKGDIPEGYSVSREKKERFSLILESASTNQTSMYLCASSLFVTHLQETQYFGPGTRLLVL.

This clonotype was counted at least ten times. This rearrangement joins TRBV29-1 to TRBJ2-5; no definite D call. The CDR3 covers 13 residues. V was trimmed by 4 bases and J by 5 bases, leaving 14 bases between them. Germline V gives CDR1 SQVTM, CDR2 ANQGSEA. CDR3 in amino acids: CSVGTVPSETQYF. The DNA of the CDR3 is TGCAGCGTTGGTACAGTTCCAAGCGAGACCCAGTACTTC.